The 15 T cell receptor beta chains presented below share a single source sample, sequenced in a study of tumor-infiltrating lymphocytes in oesophageal squamous cell carcinoma. TCRdb used MiXCR to reprocess the PCR reads, holding one entry per CDR3 protein. The table has approximately 15,000 distinct CDR3 sequences, over 45% seen once; the top ten hold around a fifth. Sequenced sample: esophageal tumor tissue. Source of these receptors: a male donor with esophageal squamous cell carcinoma.

On this clonotype itself: The CDR3 carries no conserved terminal phenylalanine or tryptophan, so it likely arises from a read error. Because the CDR3's place on the DNA is in doubt, the DNA is left out and the CDR3 is given as listed by TCRdb. J is TRBJ2-7 and V is TRBV6-4; the D call TRBD1 from the table was never checked on the DNA. The V gene's germline CDR1 is MRHNA and CDR2 SNTAGT. Termini included, the CDR3 measures 15 amino acids. The CDR3 sequence is CASSSEGGYGYTFGS.

This clonotype is judged medium-sized. The chain uses TRBV6-2 or TRBV6-3 and TRBJ2-7; D is uncertain. Germline V lookup: CDR1 MNHEY, CDR2 SVGEGT. This CDR3 comprises 13 residues. The V and J ends lost 0 bases and 5 bases respectively, with 8 bases between them. CDR3 amino acids: CASSYSISNEQYF. The CDR3, as DNA: TGTGCCAGCAGTTACTCGATAAGCAACGAGCAGTACTTC.

The chain couples TRBV6-1 to TRBJ2-1, with TRBD2 matching over 13 bases. CDR1 and CDR2 (germline): MNHNS, SASEGT. The CDR3 consists of 16 residues. The junction had 9 bases not matched to a gene; V was cut back by 7 bases and J by 6 bases. CDR3 sequence reads: CASKGLAGASFNEQFF. For the CDR3, the DNA is TGTGCCAGCAAAGGACTAGCGGGAGCCTCGTTCAATGAGCAGTTCTTC.

The chain uses TRBV6-8 and TRBJ1-5; D is undetermined. The V gene lost 0 bases and the J gene lost 3 bases, with 9 bases spanning the gap. Germline CDR1 MNHGY, CDR2 SAAAGT. The CDR3 has 15 residues. The CDR3 DNA follows: TGTGCCAGCAGTTACTCGTTCGCAGACAATCAGCCCCAGCATTTT. Residues: CASSYSFADNQPQHF.

With respect to this clonotype: The germline gene is not matched at one end of the junction; a read error may be the cause. The chain links TRBV7-3 to TRBJ1-4; a possible D gene is TRBD1 (6 bases). Germline loops: CDR1 SGHTA, CDR2 FQGTGA. The CDR3 contains 15 residues. CDR3 residues: CASSTRTATNGKLFF. Written as DNA, the CDR3 is TGTGCCAGCAGCACACGGACAGCCACAAATGGAAAACTGTTTTTT.

In this sample, this clonotype turned up many times. The genes are TRBV27 and TRBJ1-1; 10 positions match TRBD1. The CDR3 length is 13 residues. Germline values: CDR1 MNHEY, CDR2 SMNVEV (reference sequence). J lost 0 bases, V lost 9 bases, and 1 base had no gene match. The CDR3 protein is CARTGGMNTEAFF. The CDR3 nucleotides are TGTGCCAGGACAGGGGGCATGAACACTGAAGCTTTCTTT.

The sample holds many counts of this clonotype. The V gene is TRBV2, the J gene TRBJ2-1; no clear D gene. The J call may be incorrect, as the DNA end agrees better with TRBJ2-7. CDR1 and CDR2 from the germline V gene are SNHLY and FYNNEI. There are 11 residues in the CDR3. CDR3 protein: CASRRLSEQYF. The CDR3, as DNA: TGTGCCAGCAGGCGTCTCTCCGAGCAGTACTTC.

This sequence joins TRBV6-2 or TRBV6-3 and TRBJ2-3; 15 nucleotides align to TRBD2. V shed 0 bases, J shed 6 bases, and the junction held 7 bases outside the gene matches. The CDR3 runs 18 residues. The germline V gene has CDR1 MNHEY and CDR2 SVGEGT. CDR3 DNA sequence: TGTGCCAGCAGTTACTCCATACCGGGACTAGCGGGAGGTGATACGCAGTATTTT. This gives the protein CASSYSIPGLAGGDTQYF.

CDR3 sequence (DNA): TGTGCCAGCAGCTTCGAGACGGTCACTGAAGCTTTCTTT. This gives the protein CASSFETVTEAFF. The chain recombines TRBV7-2 with TRBJ1-1; D gene ambiguous. CDR3 length: 13 residues. Germline CDR1 reads SGHTA; CDR2 reads FQGNSA. With 3 bases removed from V and 4 bases from J, the gap between germline ends came to 9 bases.

About this clonotype itself: This CDR3 is missing its conserved last phenylalanine or tryptophan, likely due to a read error. It is unclear where the CDR3 begins or ends on the DNA, so no DNA is shown, and the CDR3 is as TCRdb lists it. The chain combines TRBV10-1 with TRBJ1-1; the D segment call TRBD1 is taken from the table without a DNA check. The CDR3 extends over 12 residues, inclusive of both ends. Germline-derived CDR1 and CDR2 are WNHNN and SYGVQD (reference sequence). The CDR3: CASSGTSSTSGQ.

The sample holds many counts of this clonotype. The V and J genes are TRBV25-1 and TRBJ1-2; no clear D gene. This CDR3 is 13 amino acids long. The germline V gene encodes CDR1 MGHDK and CDR2 SYGVNS. V gave up 5 bases and J gave up 7 bases, with 14 bases separating them. CDR3 nucleotides: TGTGCCAGCAGTCAGCATCGACAAGCTGGCTACACCTTC. Its protein product is CASSQHRQAGYTF.

This rearrangement joins TRBV7-6 to TRBJ2-4, with TRBD2 matching over 10 bases. This CDR3 is 15 amino acids long. Germline V gene lookup returns CDR1 SGHVS and CDR2 FNYEAQ. J lost 9 bases, V lost 2 bases, and 7 bases had no gene match. The CDR3 coding sequence is TGTGCCAGCAGCTTATCTAGCGGGGGCCTGGGCATTCAGTACTTC. Amino acid sequence: CASSLSSGGLGIQYF.

This clonotype was seen a handful of times. The V gene is TRBV3-1, the J gene TRBJ2-1; possibly TRBD1 for D (5 bases). The assigned J gene may be wrong: the sequence end matches TRBJ2-7 better. Germline V CDR1 and CDR2: LGHDT, YNNKEL (reference sequence). The CDR3 extends over 13 amino acids. CDR3 sequence: CASSLGLSYEQYF. The CDR3 bases are TGTGCCAGCAGCCTGGGGCTTTCCTACGAGCAGTACTTC.

The chain employs TRBV7-4 and TRBJ2-5; possible D gene TRBD1, 6 bases. Judging by the DNA end, TRBJ2-3 fits better; the J call may be wrong. Germline V gene lookup returns CDR1 SGHVT and CDR2 SQSDAQ. CDR3 length: 16 residues. The DNA of the CDR3 is TGTGCCAGCAGCTTTAGCAGGGGACAACACTTGGATACGCAGTATTTT. Translation gives CASSFSRGQHLDTQYF.

This CDR3 reads CASRRGERSTDTQYF. The CDR3 bases are TGTGCCAGCAGAAGAGGAGAAAGGAGCACAGATACGCAGTATTTT. The chain has TRBV12-3 or TRBV12-4 and TRBJ2-3; D ambiguous. Between the trimmed V and J ends, which lost 6 bases and 0 bases, there was a span of 13 bases. The CDR3 covers 15 residues.